One and the same sample provided the 29 T cell receptor beta chains below, sequenced in a study of T cell responses to AZD1222 COVID-19 vaccine (dated by TCRdb to the early 2020s). Library prep was done by the immunoSEQ multiplex PCR assay. TCRdb holds this immuneACCESS table with in-frame rearrangements only. Some clones are missing; in checked studies, unresolved V genes explain under half, and the rest has no known cause. For this sample there are roughly 84,000 clones; roughly 85% appear just once. Of the sample, roughly 10% falls within the top ten clones. The time point label corresponds to: about 28 days (+/-7) after the second vaccine dose. The material sequenced was peripheral blood, taken 28 days after the second AZD1222 dose. The receptors come from an adult who received the AZD1222 COVID-19 vaccine.

The J gene is TRBJ2-5, the V gene TRBV29-1; D is possibly TRBD1 (6 bases). V lost 0 bases to trimming and J lost 1 base, with 12 bases between them. The CDR3 contains 15 residues. The germline gives CDR1 SQVTM, CDR2 ANQGSEA. CDR3 sequence: CSVEDPTGPQETQYF. The CDR3 DNA reads as TGCAGCGTTGAAGACCCCACAGGGCCCCAAGAGACCCAGTACTTC.

J is TRBJ1-3 and V is TRBV27; D possibly corresponds to TRBD1 (5 bases). Germline V gene data show CDR1 as MNHEY and CDR2 as SMNVEV (reference sequence). The V gene lost 4 bases and the J gene lost 3 bases, with 13 bases spanning the gap. The CDR3 contains 15 residues. The CDR3: CASSSGGDDGNTIYF. CDR3 sequence (DNA): TGTGCCAGCAGTTCCGGGGGGGATGATGGAAACACCATATATTTT.

The count of this clone is one. The genes are TRBV4-3 and TRBJ2-3, with TRBD2 matching 7 bases. The CDR3 consists of 16 residues. V lost 2 bases, J lost 1 base, and 6 bases stayed unmatched. Looked up from germline, CDR1 is LGHNA and CDR2 is YSLEER. The CDR3, as DNA: TGCGCCAGCAGCCAATCAGCGGGGCGACGCACAGATACGCAGTATTTT. It yields the protein CASSQSAGRRTDTQYF.

J is TRBJ2-7 and V is TRBV15; 8 bases align to TRBD1. Per germline, CDR1 LNHNV and CDR2 YYDKDF (reference sequence). CDR3 length: 14 residues. V lost 3 bases and J lost 4; bases outside the gene matches: 5. This CDR3 reads CATSRDRVIYEQYF. The DNA for the CDR3 is TGTGCCACCAGCAGGGACAGGGTGATATACGAGCAGTACTTC. Complete variable domain (other parts from reference TRBV15 and TRBJ2-7): DAMVIQNPRYQVTQFGKPVTLSCSQTLNHNVMYWYQQKSSQAPKLLFHYYDKDFNNEADTPDNFQSRRPNTSFCFLDIRSPGLGDTAMYLCATSRDRVIYEQYFGPGTRLTVT.

The V gene is TRBV19, the J gene TRBJ2-2, with D possibly being TRBD1 (5 bases). Germline values: CDR1 LNHDA, CDR2 SQIVND (reference sequence). The V end lost 5 bases, the J end lost 1 base, and 8 bases lay between the germline ends. This CDR3 is 14 amino acids long. CDR3 in amino acids: CASSPTENTGELFF. In nucleotides, the CDR3 is TGTGCCAGTAGTCCGACAGAGAACACCGGGGAGCTGTTTTTT. Full variable domain (missing parts from reference TRBV19 and TRBJ2-2): DGGITQSPKYLFRKEGQNVTLSCEQNLNHDAMYWYRQDPGQGLRLIYYSQIVNDFQKGDIAEGYSVSREKKESFPLTVTSAQKNPTAFYLCASSPTENTGELFFGEGSRLTVL.

The CDR3 reads CASRTSGEADTQYF. CDR3 bases: TGCGCCAGCAGGACTAGCGGGGAAGCCGATACGCAGTATTTT. The rearrangement links TRBV5-1 to TRBJ2-3; 11 bases agree with TRBD2. This CDR3 has 14 amino acids. J lost 6 bases, V lost 5 bases, and 5 bases had no gene match. CDR1 and CDR2 from the germline V gene are SGHRS and YFSETQ. Supplemented by reference TRBV5-1 and TRBJ2-3, the full variable domain reads KAGVTQTPRYLIKTRGQQVTLSCSPISGHRSVSWYQQTPGQGLQFLFEYFSETQRNKGNFPGRFSGRQFSNSRSEMNVSTLELGDSALYLCASRTSGEADTQYFGPGTRLTVL.

The chain couples TRBV7-2 to TRBJ2-1; TRBD1 aligns across 10 bases. The CDR3 is made up of 16 amino acids. Germline V gene lookup returns CDR1 SGHTA and CDR2 FQGNSA. Losses at the gene ends were 3 bases for V and 2 bases for J; bases not matched to a gene: 4. CDR3 sequence reads: CASSFRTGGTYNEQFF. The CDR3 DNA is TGTGCCAGCAGCTTTAGGACAGGGGGAACCTACAATGAGCAGTTCTTC. The variable domain in full, completed from reference TRBV7-2 and TRBJ2-1, reads GAGVSQSPSNKVTEKGKDVELRCDPISGHTALYWYRQSLGQGLEFLIYFQGNSAPDKSGLPSDRFSAERTGGSVSTLTIQRTQQEDSAVYLCASSFRTGGTYNEQFFGPGTRLTVL.

The chain carries TRBV6-1 and TRBJ2-7; D is possibly TRBD1 (6 bases). Trimming shortened V by 2 bases and J by 0 bases, and 11 bases separated the two germline ends. The germline gives CDR1 MNHNS, CDR2 SASEGT. The CDR3 is 15 amino acids. The CDR3 protein is CASSERDKNSYEQYF. CDR3 bases: TGTGCCAGCAGTGAAAGGGACAAAAACTCCTACGAGCAGTACTTC.

V and J are TRBV28 and TRBJ1-5, with TRBD1 matching 7 bases. The CDR3 runs to 16 residues. CDR1 and CDR2 (germline): MDHEN, SYDVKM. J gave up 3 bases and V 1 base, and 6 bases lay outside the gene matches. CDR3 in DNA: TGTGCCAGCAGTTTATTCCCAGGGGGAATCAATCAGCCCCAGCATTTT. Amino acid sequence: CASSLFPGGINQPQHF.

This chain uses TRBV18 with TRBJ1-1, with 7 positions matching TRBD1. CDR1 and CDR2 (germline): KGHSH, LQKENI. V dropped 5 bases and J dropped 5; count of bases not matched to a gene: 5. The CDR3 runs to 13 residues. CDR3 region: CASSTGELTEAFF. The CDR3 nucleotides are TGTGCCAGCTCAACAGGGGAATTGACTGAAGCTTTCTTT.

The chain joins TRBV7-9 to TRBJ1-2; no clear D. This CDR3 is 12 amino acids long. CDR1 and CDR2 (germline): SEHNR, FQNEAQ (reference sequence). V dropped 1 base and J dropped 9 bases, with 9 bases sitting between them. CDR3 protein: CASSLEARSYTF. The CDR3 DNA follows: TGTGCCAGCAGCTTAGAGGCTCGGAGCTACACCTTC. The full variable domain, with the rest looked up from reference TRBV7-9 and TRBJ1-2, is DTGVSQNPRHKITKRGQNVTFRCDPISEHNRLYWYRQTLGQGPEFLTYFQNEAQLEKSRLLSDRFSAERPKGSFSTLEIQRTEQGDSAMYLCASSLEARSYTFGSGTRLTVV.

The chain couples TRBV6-2 or TRBV6-3 to TRBJ2-5, with D uncertain. The CDR3 consists of 12 residues. V was trimmed by 4 bases and J by 6 bases, leaving 9 bases between them. Germline V gene sequence: CDR1 MNHEY, CDR2 SVGEGT. CDR3 in amino acids: CASSFGLQTQYF. CDR3 sequence (DNA): TGTGCCAGCAGTTTCGGCCTCCAGACCCAGTACTTC.

The gene calls are TRBV24-1 and TRBJ1-3; maybe TRBD1 (5 bases). CDR1 KGHDR and CDR2 SFDVKD come from the germline V gene. This CDR3 spans 13 amino acids. The V end was cut by 12 bases, the J end by 5 bases, with 16 bases between. CDR3 coding DNA: TGTGCCTCCTCTGGGGACGGTAGAAACACCATATATTTT. Protein product: CASSGDGRNTIYF.

Only one count was recorded for this clone. The V and J genes are TRBV5-6 and TRBJ1-5, with 8 bases fitting TRBD1. The ends lost 6 bases at V and 2 bases at J; junction bases unmatched: 4. CDR1 and CDR2 (germline): SGHDT, YYEEEE. The CDR3 totals 14 residues. The CDR3 DNA reads as TGTGCCAGCACCTCGACAGGGGGCAATCAGCCCCAGCATTTT. Translated, it gives CASTSTGGNQPQHF. The full variable domain, with the rest looked up from reference TRBV5-6 and TRBJ1-5, is DAGVTQSPTHLIKTRGQQVTLRCSPKSGHDTVSWYQQALGQGPQFIFQYYEEEERQRGNFPDRFSGHQFPNYSSELNVNALLLGDSALYLCASTSTGGNQPQHFGDGTRLSIL.

This clone was counted between two and nine times. The chain couples TRBV5-8 to TRBJ1-1, with D possibly being TRBD1 (5 bases). The germline V gene has CDR1 SGHTS and CDR2 YDEGEE. V dropped 10 bases and J dropped 6 bases, with 19 bases sitting between them. The CDR3 is 13 amino acids. The CDR3 sequence is CASSRGVSAEAFF. CDR3 in DNA: TGTGCCTCATCTCGAGGGGTTTCGGCTGAAGCTTTCTTT.

The genes are TRBV6-4 and TRBJ2-2, with 11 nucleotides matching TRBD1. The length of the CDR3 is 15 residues. J was trimmed by 4 bases and V by 4 bases; bases with no gene match: 2. Germline V CDR1 and CDR2: MRHNA, SNTAGT. As DNA, the CDR3 is TGTGCCAGCAGTGTGGGGACAGGGGGCACCGGGGAGCTGTTTTTT. Translated: CASSVGTGGTGELFF.

The chain employs TRBV5-4 and TRBJ1-1; no firm D call. Per the germline V gene, CDR1 is SGHNT and CDR2 is YYREEE (reference sequence). This CDR3 is built from 15 residues. The V gene lost 1 base and the J gene lost 1 base, with 11 bases spanning the gap. The CDR3 bases are TGTGCCAGCAGCTTGTCAGCAAATTGGAACACTGAAGCTTTCTTT. Its protein is CASSLSANWNTEAFF.

The chain carries TRBV6-5 and TRBJ1-5, with D possibly matching TRBD1 (5 bases). Trimming cost V 2 bases and J 5 bases, with 10 bases left between them. Germline V gene lookup returns CDR1 MNHEY and CDR2 SVGAGI. The CDR3 runs to 14 residues. The CDR3 bases are TGTGCCAGCAGTTACCTCGTAGGGGATCAGCCCCAGCATTTT. Translated: CASSYLVGDQPQHF.

This chain connects TRBV30 to TRBJ2-1; 9 nucleotides match TRBD1. The V gene's germline CDR1 is GTSNPN and CDR2 SVGIG (reference sequence). CDR3 length: 14 residues. The J segment lost 9 bases and the V segment lost 3 bases, leaving 9 bases of the junction unmatched. CDR3 in amino acids: CAWSVRDRAREQFF. In DNA form, the CDR3 reads TGTGCCTGGAGCGTCCGGGACAGGGCACGTGAGCAGTTCTTC.

The chain employs TRBV6-2 or TRBV6-3 and TRBJ1-5; unclear D gene. The germline V and J ends were trimmed by 4 bases and 0 bases, with 16 bases remaining between them. The CDR3 runs to 17 residues. Germline CDR1 MNHEY, CDR2 SVGEGT. The CDR3 region is CASSSDRGGYSNQPQHF. CDR3 nucleotides: TGTGCCAGCAGTTCCGACCGGGGAGGGTATAGCAATCAGCCCCAGCATTTT.

V usage is TRBV28 and J usage is TRBJ1-5; D possibly corresponds to TRBD1 (6 bases). Between the trimmed V and J ends, which lost 4 bases and 9 bases, there was a span of 16 bases. Germline CDR1 is MDHEN and CDR2 is SYDVKM. CDR3 length: 14 amino acids. Here the CDR3 DNA reads TGTGCCAGCAGTTCCCCCCCGACAGGTGTGCCCCAGCATTTT. The encoded protein is CASSSPPTGVPQHF.

The J gene is TRBJ2-7, the V gene TRBV19; 8 bases align to TRBD1. Germline-derived CDR1 and CDR2 are LNHDA and SQIVND (reference sequence). CDR3 length: 16 residues. With V trimmed by 1 base and J by 3 bases, 8 bases remained unmatched. The CDR3 bases are TGTGCCAGTAGTATAGTCCTCGGACAGGGCGGCTACGAGCAGTACTTC. This translates into CASSIVLGQGGYEQYF.

This clone has a single count. Sequence at one end of the junction differs from germline and may be a read error. The J gene is TRBJ1-2, the V gene TRBV10-2; D is perhaps TRBD1 (5 bases). Germline V lookup: CDR1 WSHSY, CDR2 SAAADI. The CDR3 loop spans 14 amino acids. CDR3 sequence: CASSGTLNNYGYTF. The CDR3, as DNA: TGCGCCAGTAGTGGGACCTTAAATAACTATGGCTACACCTTC.

The chain carries TRBV2 and TRBJ2-7, with D perhaps matching TRBD2 (6 bases). The V gene's germline CDR1 is SNHLY and CDR2 FYNNEI. This CDR3 is 12 amino acids long. V lost 7 bases and J 5 bases, leaving 12 bases between the germline ends. CDR3 region: CASNGGVNEQYF. In nucleotides, the CDR3 is TGTGCCAGCAATGGAGGGGTCAACGAGCAGTACTTC. Combining the CDR3 with reference TRBV2 and TRBJ2-7 gives the whole variable domain EPEVTQTPSHQVTQMGQEVILRCVPISNHLYFYWYRQILGQKVEFLVSFYNNEISEKSEIFDDQFSVERPDGSNFTLKIRSTKLEDSAMYFCASNGGVNEQYFGPGTRLTVT.

This chain joins TRBV6-1 and TRBJ1-6, with 7 bases lining up with TRBD1. J gave up 7 bases and V 4 bases, and 10 bases lay outside the gene matches. CDR1 and CDR2 (germline): MNHNS, SASEGT. The CDR3 loop spans 16 amino acids. CDR3 coding DNA: TGTGCCAGCAGTGGACAGGGACAGTGGAAGAATTCACCCCTCCACTTT. Protein product: CASSGQGQWKNSPLHF.

The V and J genes are TRBV13 and TRBJ1-1; D is unresolved. Germline V CDR1 and CDR2: PRHDT, FYEKMQ (reference sequence). V lost 1 base, J lost 7 bases, and 7 bases lay in between. The CDR3 spans 12 residues. The CDR3 region is CASSLVPLEAFF. CDR3 DNA sequence: TGTGCCAGCAGCTTAGTACCCCTTGAAGCTTTCTTT.

This clone was observed a single time. V is TRBV2 and J is TRBJ1-1; D call uncertain. With 6 bases removed from V and 4 bases from J, the gap between germline ends came to 12 bases. Per the germline V gene, CDR1 is SNHLY and CDR2 is FYNNEI. This CDR3 is built from 13 residues. The CDR3 DNA reads as TGTGCCAGCAGGAAAGGGCGGAGCACTGAAGCTTTCTTT. Protein product: CASRKGRSTEAFF.

The rearrangement joins TRBV7-9 to TRBJ2-7; TRBD1 matches 8 bases. CDR1 SEHNR and CDR2 FQNEAQ come from the germline V gene (reference sequence). With 5 bases clipped from V and 7 bases from J, the junction kept 19 bases outside the gene matches. The length of the CDR3 is 17 residues. In DNA, the CDR3 is TGTGCCAGCAGCCCGCACCGACCGGGACAGGTCCCCTGGGAGCAGTACTTC. This gives the protein CASSPHRPGQVPWEQYF. Full variable domain (rest looked up from reference TRBV7-9 and TRBJ2-7): DTGVSQNPRHKITKRGQNVTFRCDPISEHNRLYWYRQTLGQGPEFLTYFQNEAQLEKSRLLSDRFSAERPKGSFSTLEIQRTEQGDSAMYLCASSPHRPGQVPWEQYFGPGTRLTVT.

This sequence joins TRBV6-5 and TRBJ2-2; maybe TRBD1 (6 bases). CDR3 length: 14 residues. The V gene's germline CDR1 is MNHEY and CDR2 SVGAGI. The V end was cut by 5 bases, the J end by 5 bases, with 12 bases between. CDR3 nucleotide sequence: TGTGCCAGCAGTCCCAGAACAGGGACCGGGGAGCTGTTTTTT. Translating gives CASSPRTGTGELFF.